These T cell receptor beta chains were read from a single sample in a study of T cells after yellow fever vaccination. Each CDR3 protein is one row after TCRdb ran MiXCR on the 5' RACE reads. The sample consists of a few hundred thousand distinct CDR3 sequences, roughly 19% of them appearing once. The source was PBMCs, collected 15 days after the yellow fever booster vaccination. Receptor source: a man between 25 and 39 years old who received the YFV17D yellow fever vaccine. Each CDR3 is given with its conserved first and last residue. Each record gives: J gene, clone size, CDR3 length, D gene, V gene, CDR3 DNA, CDR3 protein. D genes are given only for firm matches. Only part of the rows carry a size: once, few, many, or a class if the clone is expanded.

TRBJ2-7,.,19,.,TRBV6-2/TRBV6-3,TGTGCCAGCAGTTACTCTGTTAAGCTTGCGGACGGCCGAACCTACGAGCAGTACTTC,CASSYSVKLADGRTYEQYF
TRBJ1-6,.,12,.,TRBV7-9,TGTGCCAGCAGCTTAGAGAATACACCCCTCCACTTT,CASSLENTPLHF
TRBJ2-4,.,15,.,TRBV30,TGTGCCTGGGCGACTGAAGCGGTAGCCAAAAACATTCAGTACTTC,CAWATEAVAKNIQYF
TRBJ2-1,few,15,TRBD2,TRBV20-1,TGCAGTGGGAACGGGAGGCCTCTATCCTACAATGAGCAGTTCTTC,CSGNGRPLSYNEQFF
TRBJ2-7,.,15,TRBD2,TRBV7-9,TGTGCCAGCAGCGTTGTCTTAGCGGGAGCAGACGAGCAGTACTTC,CASSVVLAGADEQYF
TRBJ2-1,few,18,.,TRBV6-1,TGTGCCAGCAGGAGCCAGACAGGTGGAGTATCGGAACACAATGAGCAGTTCTTC,CASRSQTGGVSEHNEQFF
TRBJ2-3,few,14,TRBD2,TRBV29-1,TGCAGCGCTGGGACTAGCGGGAGAGCAGATACGCAGTATTTT,CSAGTSGRADTQYF
TRBJ2-7,once,13,.,TRBV10-2,TGCGCCAGCACCGATTCGGACAGTTACGAGCAGTACTTC,CASTDSDSYEQYF
TRBJ2-7,.,15,.,TRBV5-1,TGCGCCAGCAGCAACGGTCCCGGGACCCTCTACGAGCAGTACTTC,CASSNGPGTLYEQYF
TRBJ2-7,few,17,.,TRBV27,TGTGCCAGCAGTTACCGACCCACAGGGAGGGACTATTACGAGCAGTACTTC,CASSYRPTGRDYYEQYF
TRBJ2-7,few,13,.,TRBV3-1,TGTGCCAGCAGCCAAGGGATGGGGGGTGAGCAGTACTTC,CASSQGMGGEQYF
TRBJ2-7,few,15,TRBD1,TRBV9,TGTGCCAGCAGCTTCAGGACAGGACCCGCCTACGAGCAGTACTTC,CASSFRTGPAYEQYF
TRBJ1-1,.,14,TRBD1,TRBV4-3,TGCGCCAGCAGCCACCCAGGGGGGAACACTGAAGCTTTCTTT,CASSHPGGNTEAFF
TRBJ2-7,.,11,.,TRBV6-1,TGTGCCAGCAGTGCCAGATTCGAGCAGTACTTC,CASSARFEQYF
TRBJ2-1,few,15,.,TRBV28,TGTGCCAGCAGTCCTCGACTGGTCTCTTACAATGAGCAGTTCTTC,CASSPRLVSYNEQFF
TRBJ1-1,few,15,.,TRBV19,TGTGCCAGTAGTATAGGGGGCCGAAGACGGACGGAAGCTTTCTTT,CASSIGGRRRTEAFF
TRBJ2-3,few,16,TRBD2,TRBV5-1,TGCGCCAGCAGCAGCGGGACTAGCGCTAGCACAGATACGCAGTATTTT,CASSSGTSASTDTQYF
TRBJ1-3,few,15,TRBD1,TRBV20-1,TGCAGTGCTAGAGATGGACAGGGGGCTGGAAACACCATATATTTT,CSARDGQGAGNTIYF
TRBJ2-1,.,17,TRBD2,TRBV20-1,TGCTGTGCTAGAGATCGGCTAGCGGGCCACTCCTACAATGAGCAGTTCTTC,CCARDRLAGHSYNEQFF
TRBJ2-3,.,16,TRBD2,TRBV10-3,TGTGCCATCAGTCCCCTTAGCGGGGGGCCCACAGATACGCAGTATTTT,CAISPLSGGPTDTQYF
TRBJ2-3,many,14,.,TRBV7-2,TGTGCCAGCAGCTCGGGATTGGGCGCAGATACGCAGTATTTT,CASSSGLGADTQYF
TRBJ2-1,few,13,.,TRBV7-3,TGTGCCAGCAGCCCGACCCATCTCAATGAGCAGTTCTTC,CASSPTHLNEQFF
TRBJ2-1,few,15,TRBD2,TRBV9,TGTGCCAGCAGCGATAGCGGGAGAACATCCGATGAGCAGTTCTTC,CASSDSGRTSDEQFF
TRBJ2-1,.,16,TRBD1,TRBV6-1,TGTGCCAGCAGTAGGAGGGACAGGGGACCTTACAATGAGCAGTTCTTC,CASSRRDRGPYNEQFF
TRBJ2-1,few,16,TRBD1,TRBV5-1,TGCGCCAGCAGCTTGGGGGCGGCAGGGGGACAGAATGAGCAGTTCTTC,CASSLGAAGGQNEQFF
TRBJ2-1,.,15,TRBD2,TRBV27,TGTGCCAGCAGTTTAACTAGCGGGGGCCCCCATGAGCAGTTCTTC,CASSLTSGGPHEQFF
TRBJ2-1,many,15,.,TRBV7-2,TGTGCCAGCAGCTCTAGCGAAAGCTCCTACAATGAGCAGTTCTTC,CASSSSESSYNEQFF
TRBJ2-7,.,12,.,TRBV10-3,TGTGCCATCAGTAGGACTGCCCACGAGCAGTACTTC,CAISRTAHEQYF
TRBJ2-7,.,15,.,TRBV7-6,TGTGCCAGCAGCTTAGGGTCAGGGAGGACTTTAGAGCAGTACTTC,CASSLGSGRTLEQYF
TRBJ2-2,few,16,TRBD2,TRBV7-9,TGTGCCAGCAGCCGAACTAGCGGGAGTCGGACCGGGGAGCTGTTTTTT,CASSRTSGSRTGELFF
TRBJ2-5,.,16,.,TRBV3-1,TGTGCCAGCAGCCCAGAGGACATTCCTGGTCCAGAGACCCAGTACTTC,CASSPEDIPGPETQYF
TRBJ2-1,few,15,.,TRBV5-1,TGCGCCAGCAGCTTTGGGGGAGACCCTTATGGTGAGCAGTTCTTC,CASSFGGDPYGEQFF
TRBJ2-3,few,15,TRBD2,TRBV25-1,TGTGCCAGCGGGACTTCTAGCGGCTTCACAGATACGCAGTATTTT,CASGTSSGFTDTQYF
TRBJ2-5,few,15,.,TRBV12-3/TRBV12-4,TGTGCCAGCAGTTTGGTAGTCGGGCCGAAAGAGACCCAGTACTTC,CASSLVVGPKETQYF
TRBJ2-1,.,15,TRBD2,TRBV6-1,TGTGCCAGCAGCCCCGTGGGCGGGGGGTACAATGAGCAGTTCTTC,CASSPVGGGYNEQFF
TRBJ2-7,few,14,.,TRBV18,TGTGCCAGCTCACCTGGTGGAGGGGCCTACGAGCAGTACTTC,CASSPGGGAYEQYF
TRBJ2-5,few,13,.,TRBV20-1,TGCAGTGCCCAATTTAGCGGCCGGGAGACCCAGTACTTC,CSAQFSGRETQYF
TRBJ2-4,many,14,TRBD2,TRBV20-1,TGCAGTGCTAGAGGGGGGCGGGAGGCGGGCATTCAGTACTTC,CSARGGREAGIQYF
TRBJ2-1,few,12,.,TRBV29-1,TGCAGCCCCCGGAACTCCTACAATGAGCAGTTCTTC,CSPRNSYNEQFF
TRBJ2-1,few,14,TRBD2,TRBV29-1,TGCAGCGTCAACAAACCCACTAGCGGCCTGGGGCAGTTCTTC,CSVNKPTSGLGQFF
TRBJ2-6,few,16,.,TRBV11-2,TGTGCCAGCAGCTTAGATGGAAGCTCTGGGGCCAACGTCCTGACTTTC,CASSLDGSSGANVLTF
TRBJ1-3,.,14,.,TRBV28,TGTGTCAGCAGTTACGTCAGCTCTGGAAACACCATATATTTT,CVSSYVSSGNTIYF
TRBJ1-2,few,18,.,TRBV6-2/TRBV6-3,TGTGCCAGCAGACAAAGACACAGCTCTACCAGGAGGAGCTATGGCTACACCTTC,CASRQRHSSTRRSYGYTF
TRBJ1-2,.,14,.,TRBV18,TGTGCCAGCTCACCCTCGGGGCAGGGGAGAGGCTACACCTTC,CASSPSGQGRGYTF
TRBJ2-7,.,13,TRBD2,TRBV12-3/TRBV12-4,TGTGCCACCCGACTAGCGGGAGCTCCCGAGCAGTACTTC,CATRLAGAPEQYF
TRBJ2-1,few,15,.,TRBV7-3,TGTGCCAGCAGCCCCGGGACTTACTCCTACAATGAGCAGTTCTTC,CASSPGTYSYNEQFF
TRBJ1-2,.,13,.,TRBV6-2/TRBV6-3,TGTGCCAGCAGCCTACCAACGAACTATGGCTACACCTTC,CASSLPTNYGYTF
TRBJ2-2,.,16,TRBD1,TRBV5-6,TGTGCCAGCAGCAGGGGACAGGGCACGGACACCGGGGAGCTGTTTTTT,CASSRGQGTDTGELFF
TRBJ2-3,.,12,.,TRBV29-1,TGCAGCCTCCTAAGGAACACAGATACGCAGTATTTT,CSLLRNTDTQYF
TRBJ2-3,few,18,TRBD2,TRBV6-2/TRBV6-3,TGTGCCAGCAGTTACTCGACAACCGGGACTAGCGCACCAGATACGCAGTATTTT,CASSYSTTGTSAPDTQYF
TRBJ1-1,.,13,TRBD1,TRBV7-9,TGTGCCAGCAGTGAGACAGGGGGCACTGAAGCTTTCTTT,CASSETGGTEAFF
TRBJ2-2,.,16,TRBD2,TRBV5-1,TGCGCCAGCAGCTTCCTAGCGGGAGGGAACACCGGGGAGCTGTTTTTT,CASSFLAGGNTGELFF
TRBJ2-7,.,11,.,TRBV10-3,TGTGCCATCAGTGGGGCCTACGAGCAGTACTTC,CAISGAYEQYF